A selection of T cell receptor beta chains follows, all from one sample in a study of human T cells and chemical hapten exposure. A single record per CDR3 protein comes from TCRdb applying MiXCR to the RACE reads. The repertoire includes about 85,000 distinct CDR3 sequences, roughly 8.5% of them detected once, and just over 2.5% sits in the top ten. Sequenced here: whole blood, sampled in connection with sensitization to the hapten diphenylcyclopropenone (DPC). Source of these receptors: a man aged 35-49 years with alopecia areata. Some clones in this sample may be carry-over from other donors' samples. Both conserved end residues are trimmed from each CDR3. Fields, in order: clone size, D gene, V gene, CDR3 protein. The D gene is left open where the match is weak. Not all rows give a size; the values are once, few, many and, for expanded clones, a class.

-	-	TRBV24-1	ATSDPRRGRYEQY
-	-	TRBV20-1	SAPTLGPSYEQY
few	TRBD1	TRBV6-1	ASSDGQGGYQPQH
-	TRBD2	TRBV4-2	ANSSAGGQVNNEQF
-	TRBD1	TRBV6-5	ASSYSLTGVGELF
few	TRBD2	TRBV2	ASRSTSGSADTQY
-	TRBD1	TRBV7-3	ASSDRAGAEQY
many	-	TRBV5-1	ASSSTGDSNQPQH
few	-	TRBV2	ASSELASGKLF
many	-	TRBV28	ASSLSSVILAKNIQY
-	-	TRBV28	ASITGQGLPDTQY
-	-	TRBV4-1	ASSYGLGQETQY
-	-	TRBV10-3	AISEWTPGRANVLT
few	TRBD2	TRBV7-2	ASSPPSGRFNEQF
-	TRBD2	TRBV11-2	ASSLWASGLPADTQY
many	-	TRBV5-6	ASSFSPGQNEKLF
-	TRBD1	TRBV12-3/TRBV12-4	ASSSAGTGSYEQY
many	-	TRBV7-2	ASSPWTTRADTQY
many	TRBD2	TRBV29-1	SVEGGPPHHNEQF
-	-	TRBV9	ASSVGAETQY
-	-	TRBV7-2	ASSLVPSRSGSLTEAF
once	-	TRBV4-1	ASSQEYTQY
many	-	TRBV5-6	ASSFTGRPTDTQY
-	-	TRBV29-1	SVGGGNTIY
-	TRBD1	TRBV6-2/TRBV6-3	ASTNPGQIMDSNQPQH
-	TRBD2	TRBV28	ASSLFISGRALGEQF
many	-	TRBV28	ASSPVKGFSYNEQF
many	-	TRBV29-1	SVGPGPQETQY
-	-	TRBV5-1	ASSFGQIQETQY
few	-	TRBV4-1	ASSQDPRTGDTQY
many	-	TRBV7-2	ASSLQGGGQPQH
-	-	TRBV9	ASSVRAAYNEQF
many	TRBD2	TRBV20-1	SAPRSGREINEQF
many	-	TRBV4-2	ASSQVEESDEKLF
many	-	TRBV29-1	SVGSGATDTQY
-	TRBD2	TRBV6-2/TRBV6-3	ASSRGLVSDTQY
many	TRBD1	TRBV6-6	ASSHEPGQITDTQY
-	-	TRBV6-6	AITGTTNTEAF
few	TRBD2	TRBV4-2	ASSQEMLAAVEQY
few	-	TRBV28	ASELSGSTYTQY
many	-	TRBV28	ASRRPSGANVLT
few	TRBD2	TRBV7-9	ASSPEGLAGETQY
few	TRBD2	TRBV24-1	ATRGLAGDTQY